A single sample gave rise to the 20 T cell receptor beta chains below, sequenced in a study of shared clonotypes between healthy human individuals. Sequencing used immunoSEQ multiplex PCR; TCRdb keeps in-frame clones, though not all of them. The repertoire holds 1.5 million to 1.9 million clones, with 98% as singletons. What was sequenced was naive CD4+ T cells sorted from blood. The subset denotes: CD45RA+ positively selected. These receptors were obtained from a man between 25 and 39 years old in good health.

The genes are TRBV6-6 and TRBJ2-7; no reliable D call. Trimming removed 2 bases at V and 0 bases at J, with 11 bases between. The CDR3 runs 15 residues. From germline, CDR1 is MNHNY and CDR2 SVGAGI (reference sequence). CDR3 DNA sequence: TGTGCCAGCAGTTACCAACAGACGAGCTCCTACGAGCAGTACTTC. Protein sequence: CASSYQQTSSYEQYF.

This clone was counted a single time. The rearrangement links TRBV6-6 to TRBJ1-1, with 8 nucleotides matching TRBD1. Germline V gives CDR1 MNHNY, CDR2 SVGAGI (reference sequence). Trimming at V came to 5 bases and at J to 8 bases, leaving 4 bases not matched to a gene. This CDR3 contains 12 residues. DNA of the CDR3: TGTGCCAGCAGTCCCCGGACAGGGGAAGCTTTCTTT. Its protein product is CASSPRTGEAFF.

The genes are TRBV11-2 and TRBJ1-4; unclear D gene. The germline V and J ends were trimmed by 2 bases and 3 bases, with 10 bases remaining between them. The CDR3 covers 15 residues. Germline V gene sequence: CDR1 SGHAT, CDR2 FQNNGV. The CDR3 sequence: CASSLLGTANEKLFF. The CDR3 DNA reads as TGTGCCAGCAGCTTACTGGGCACAGCTAATGAAAAACTGTTTTTT.

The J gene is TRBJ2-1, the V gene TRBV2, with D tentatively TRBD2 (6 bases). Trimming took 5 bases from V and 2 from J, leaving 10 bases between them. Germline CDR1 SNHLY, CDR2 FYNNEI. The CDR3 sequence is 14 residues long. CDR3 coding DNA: TGTGCCAGCAGTCAGCGGGTACCCTACAATGAGCAGTTCTTC. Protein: CASSQRVPYNEQFF.

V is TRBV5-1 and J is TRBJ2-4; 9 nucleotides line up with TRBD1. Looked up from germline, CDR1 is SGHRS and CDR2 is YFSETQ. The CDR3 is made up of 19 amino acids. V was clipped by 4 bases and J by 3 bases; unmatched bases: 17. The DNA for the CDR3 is TGCGCCAGCAGCCCACAGGGGGCGCGTTCTCTTATTGGCAAAAACATTCAGTACTTC. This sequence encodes CASSPQGARSLIGKNIQYF.

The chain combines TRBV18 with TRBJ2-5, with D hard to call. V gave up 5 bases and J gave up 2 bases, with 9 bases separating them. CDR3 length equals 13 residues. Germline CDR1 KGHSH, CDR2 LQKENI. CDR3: CASSTVPQETQYF. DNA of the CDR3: TGTGCCAGCTCAACAGTGCCACAAGAGACCCAGTACTTC.

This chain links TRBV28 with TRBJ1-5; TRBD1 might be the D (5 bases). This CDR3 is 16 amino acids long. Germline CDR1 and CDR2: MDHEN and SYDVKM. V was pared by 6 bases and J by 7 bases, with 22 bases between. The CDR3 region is CASRVTPRRVDQPQHF. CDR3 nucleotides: TGTGCCAGCAGAGTAACCCCCCGCAGGGTGGACCAGCCCCAGCATTTT.

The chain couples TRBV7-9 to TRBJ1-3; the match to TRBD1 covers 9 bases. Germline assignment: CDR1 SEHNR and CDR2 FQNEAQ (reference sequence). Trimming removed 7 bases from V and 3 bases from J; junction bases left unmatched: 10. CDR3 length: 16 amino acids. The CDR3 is CASIAGGQGIGNTIYF. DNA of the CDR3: TGTGCCAGCATCGCAGGGGGACAGGGCATTGGAAACACCATATATTTT.

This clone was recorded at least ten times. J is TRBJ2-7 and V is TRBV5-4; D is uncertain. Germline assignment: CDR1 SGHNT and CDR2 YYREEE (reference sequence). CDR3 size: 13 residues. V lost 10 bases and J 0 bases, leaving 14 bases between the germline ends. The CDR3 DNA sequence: TGTGCCGTGCAGAGAGAGGACTCCTACGAGCAGTACTTC. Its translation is CAVQREDSYEQYF. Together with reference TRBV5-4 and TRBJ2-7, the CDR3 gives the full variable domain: ETGVTQSPTHLIKTRGQQVTLRCSSQSGHNTVSWYQQALGQGPQFIFQYYREEENGRGNFPPRFSGLQFPNYSSELNVNALELDDSALYLCAVQREDSYEQYFGPGTRLTVT.

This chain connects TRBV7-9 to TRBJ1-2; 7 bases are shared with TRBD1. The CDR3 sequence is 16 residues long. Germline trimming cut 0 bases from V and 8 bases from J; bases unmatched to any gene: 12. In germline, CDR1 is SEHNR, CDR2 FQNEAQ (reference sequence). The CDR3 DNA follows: TGTGCCAGCAGCTTAGCGCCCTCAGACAGGGTTCGAGGCTACACCTTC. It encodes CASSLAPSDRVRGYTF.

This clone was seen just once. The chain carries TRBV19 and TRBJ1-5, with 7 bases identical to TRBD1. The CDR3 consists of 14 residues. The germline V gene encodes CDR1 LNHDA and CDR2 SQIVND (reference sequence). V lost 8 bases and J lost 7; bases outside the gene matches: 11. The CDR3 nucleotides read TGTGCCAGTCGATCGGGACAGATTCAACAGCCCCAGCATTTT. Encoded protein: CASRSGQIQQPQHF.

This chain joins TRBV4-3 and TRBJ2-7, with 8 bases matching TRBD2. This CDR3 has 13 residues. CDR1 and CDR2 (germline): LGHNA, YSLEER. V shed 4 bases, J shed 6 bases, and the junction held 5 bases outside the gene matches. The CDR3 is CASSLRTSREQYF. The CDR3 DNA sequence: TGCGCCAGCAGCCTCCGGACTAGCCGCGAGCAGTACTTC.

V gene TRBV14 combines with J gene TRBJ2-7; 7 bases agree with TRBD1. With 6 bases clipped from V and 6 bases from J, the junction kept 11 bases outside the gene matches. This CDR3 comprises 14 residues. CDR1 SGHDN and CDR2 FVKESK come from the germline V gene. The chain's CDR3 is CASSRDLGTAEQYF. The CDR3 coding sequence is TGTGCCAGCAGTCGAGACTTGGGGACAGCCGAGCAGTACTTC. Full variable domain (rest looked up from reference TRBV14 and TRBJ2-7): EAGVTQFPSHSVIEKGQTVTLRCDPISGHDNLYWYRRVMGKEIKFLLHFVKESKQDESGMPNNRFLAERTGGTYSTLKVQPAELEDSGVYFCASSRDLGTAEQYFGPGTRLTVT.

CDR3 region: CASSNTGQGIEQFF. The CDR3 coding sequence is TGTGCCAGTAGTAACACGGGACAGGGGATTGAGCAGTTCTTC. This chain links TRBV19 with TRBJ2-1; 10 bases align to TRBD1. Germline-derived CDR1 and CDR2 are LNHDA and SQIVND (reference sequence). The V segment lost 4 bases and the J segment 9 bases; nucleotides outside the gene matches: 6. The CDR3 is 14 amino acids.

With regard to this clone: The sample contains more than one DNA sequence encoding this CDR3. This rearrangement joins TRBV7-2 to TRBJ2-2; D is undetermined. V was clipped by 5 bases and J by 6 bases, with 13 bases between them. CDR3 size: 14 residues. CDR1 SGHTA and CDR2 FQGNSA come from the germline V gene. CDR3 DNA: TGTGCCAGCAGCGCACGAACTGGGGCCGGGGAGCTGTTTTTT. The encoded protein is CASSARTGAGELFF. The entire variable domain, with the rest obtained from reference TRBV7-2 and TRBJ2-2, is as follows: GAGVSQSPSNKVTEKGKDVELRCDPISGHTALYWYRQSLGQGLEFLIYFQGNSAPDKSGLPSDRFSAERTGGSVSTLTIQRTQQEDSAVYLCASSARTGAGELFFGEGSRLTVL.

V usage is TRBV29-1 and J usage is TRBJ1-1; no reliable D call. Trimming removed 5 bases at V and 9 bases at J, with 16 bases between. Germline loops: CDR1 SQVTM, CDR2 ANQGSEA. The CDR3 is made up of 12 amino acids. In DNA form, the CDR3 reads TGCAGCGTTTCGCTCGATGTACCAAAAGCTTTCTTT. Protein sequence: CSVSLDVPKAFF. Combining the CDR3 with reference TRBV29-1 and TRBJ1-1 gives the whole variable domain SAVISQKPSRDICQRGTSLTIQCQVDSQVTMMFWYRQQPGQSLTLIATANQGSEATYESGFVIDKFPISRPNLTFSTLTVSNMSPEDSSIYLCSVSLDVPKAFFGQGTRLTVV.

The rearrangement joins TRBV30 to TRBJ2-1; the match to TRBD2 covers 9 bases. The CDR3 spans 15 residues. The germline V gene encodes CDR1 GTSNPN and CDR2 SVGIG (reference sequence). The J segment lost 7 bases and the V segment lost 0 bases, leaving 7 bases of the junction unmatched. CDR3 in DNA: TGTGCCTGGAGTGTAGGCGGGAGGGCCCTGAATGAGCAGTTCTTC. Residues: CAWSVGGRALNEQFF.

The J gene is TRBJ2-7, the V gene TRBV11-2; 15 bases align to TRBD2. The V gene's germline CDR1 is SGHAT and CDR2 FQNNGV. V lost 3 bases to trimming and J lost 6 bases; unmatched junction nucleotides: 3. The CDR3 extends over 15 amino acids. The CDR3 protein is CASSFGLAGGGEQYF. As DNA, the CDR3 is TGTGCCAGCAGCTTCGGACTAGCGGGAGGGGGCGAGCAGTACTTC.

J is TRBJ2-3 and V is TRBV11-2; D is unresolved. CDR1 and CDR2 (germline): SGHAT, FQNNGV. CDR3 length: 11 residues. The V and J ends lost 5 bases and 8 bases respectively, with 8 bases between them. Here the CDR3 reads CASSDLPTQYF. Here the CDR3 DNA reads TGTGCCAGCAGCGACCTGCCTACGCAGTATTTT. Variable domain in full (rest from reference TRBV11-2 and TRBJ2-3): EAGVAQSPRYKIIEKRQSVAFWCNPISGHATLYWYQQILGQGPKLLIQFQNNGVVDDSQLPKDRFSAERLKGVDSTLKIQPAKLEDSAVYLCASSDLPTQYFGPGTRLTVL.

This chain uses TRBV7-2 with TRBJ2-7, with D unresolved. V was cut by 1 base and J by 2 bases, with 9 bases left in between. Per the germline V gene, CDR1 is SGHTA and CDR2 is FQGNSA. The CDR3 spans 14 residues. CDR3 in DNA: TGTGCCAGCAGCTTAGATCCATACCCCTACGAGCAGTACTTC. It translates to CASSLDPYPYEQYF.